A single sample is the source of the 3 T cell receptor beta chains below, sequenced in a study of cytomegalovirus exposure and HLA in healthy donors (dated by TCRdb to the late 2010s). Preparation of the library involved the immunoSEQ multiplex PCR assay. For the multiplex PCR, a mixture combining 60 forward primers for TCR Vbeta segments and 13 reverse primers for TCR Jbeta segments was used. TCRdb holds this immuneACCESS table with in-frame rearrangements only. Some clones are missing; in checked studies, unresolved V genes explain under half, and the rest has no known cause. In this sample the table shows fewer than 200,000 clones, under 80% of which occur a single time. The ten top clones hold about 2.5% of the sample. Sequencing input: PBMCs. These receptors were collected from a human donor in good health.

The chain joins TRBV29-1 to TRBJ1-5, with 11 bases fitting TRBD1. The length of the CDR3 is 13 residues. Losses at the gene ends were 7 bases for V and 6 bases for J; bases not matched to a gene: 5. The germline gives CDR1 SQVTM, CDR2 ANQGSEA. The chain's CDR3 is CSAGGTGGQPQHF. The CDR3 DNA follows: TGCAGCGCTGGGGGGACAGGGGGTCAGCCCCAGCATTTT.

The chain joins TRBV29-1 to TRBJ1-5; D not resolved. Germline V gene sequence: CDR1 SQVTM, CDR2 ANQGSEA. V lost 7 bases and J lost 10, with 17 bases in between. The CDR3 length is 12 residues. The CDR3 reads CSALDSSGPQHF. The CDR3 DNA reads TGCAGCGCCTTGGACTCATCAGGCCCCCAGCATTTT.

The J gene is TRBJ1-5, the V gene TRBV7-8; D unresolved. CDR1 is SGHVS and CDR2 is FQNEAQ in the germline V gene. V was cut by 2 bases and J by 4 bases, with 9 bases left in between. CDR3 length equals 14 residues. This chain's CDR3 is CASSLSQTNQPQHF. The CDR3 DNA reads TGTGCCAGCAGCTTATCACAGACGAATCAGCCCCAGCATTTT.